Listed below are T cell receptor beta chains from one sample, sequenced in a study of blood T cell repertoires in COVID-19. TCRdb's table, derived via immunoSEQ multiplex PCR, lists solely in-frame clones and lacks some. This sample has around 260,000 clones, with more than 75% found just once. Input material: peripheral blood. These receptors all come from a woman between 40 and 50 years old who had recovered from COVID-19. The CDR3 runs from the conserved cysteine through the conserved F or W. The D gene is left open where the match is weak. The listing skips clone size in some rows; elsewhere it reads once, few, many or a size class.

J gene,V gene,clone size,D gene,CDR3 DNA,CDR3 protein
TRBJ2-3,TRBV4-2,NA,NA,TGTGCCAGCAGCCCTTTTGCGGGGGCCCGGGGAGATACGCAGTATTTT,CASSPFAGARGDTQYF
TRBJ1-3,TRBV4-3,NA,TRBD1,TGCGCCAGCAGCCAAGGGACAGGCTCTGGAAACACCATATATTTT,CASSQGTGSGNTIYF
TRBJ2-2,TRBV5-1,NA,TRBD1,TGCGCCAGCAGCGCCCTGACAGGGGACACCGGGGAGCTGTTTTTT,CASSALTGDTGELFF
TRBJ1-2,TRBV9,few,NA,TGTGCCAGCAGCCCGGTGGACCCTAGGGGCTATGGCTACACCTTC,CASSPVDPRGYGYTF
TRBJ1-1,TRBV30,NA,NA,TGTGCCTGGAGCCTGGACTCCGGGGGCACTGAAGCTTTCTTT,CAWSLDSGGTEAFF
TRBJ1-2,TRBV9,NA,NA,TGTGCCAGCCTCGACAGGACTAACTATGGCTACACCTTC,CASLDRTNYGYTF
TRBJ1-1,TRBV18,NA,NA,TGTGCCAGCTCACCCCAGGGGCAGGGGATCGGGTTGCGGAACACTGAAGCTTTCTTT,CASSPQGQGIGLRNTEAFF
TRBJ2-5,TRBV18,once,TRBD1,TGTGCCAGCTCACATGGCAGGGGGCTGGTGGAGACCCAGTACTTC,CASSHGRGLVETQYF
TRBJ1-1,TRBV5-6,NA,TRBD1,TGTGCCAGCAGCATCGGGACAGGGGACTGGAGCACTGAAGCTTTCTTT,CASSIGTGDWSTEAFF
TRBJ2-7,TRBV18,NA,NA,TGTGCCAGCTCACAAAGTACAGGATTTCTTCCCTACGAGCAGTACTTC,CASSQSTGFLPYEQYF
TRBJ1-4,TRBV18,NA,NA,TGTGCCAGCTCACCACGGCTTAATGAAAAACTGTTTTTT,CASSPRLNEKLFF
TRBJ1-2,TRBV4-3,NA,TRBD1,TGCGCCAGCAGCCAAGATACCTCGGAGGGGGCCACCTTC,CASSQDTSEGATF
TRBJ1-2,TRBV2,few,TRBD1,TGTGCCAGCACCAGGCCGGGACAGGTTCCTACTAACTATGGCTACACCTTC,CASTRPGQVPTNYGYTF
TRBJ2-5,TRBV5-8,NA,TRBD1,TGTGCCAGCAGCCCCCGGGACAGGGAAGAGACCCAGTACTTC,CASSPRDREETQYF
TRBJ1-1,TRBV5-5,NA,NA,TGTGCCAGCAGCCTAGCTCCCAGCACCATGAACACTGAAGCTTTCTTT,CASSLAPSTMNTEAFF
TRBJ2-1,TRBV6-2/TRBV6-3,NA,TRBD2,TGTGCCAGCAGTTCCCCCTTAGCGGGGGGGCCTGGGCAGTTCTTC,CASSSPLAGGPGQFF
TRBJ1-1,TRBV5-4,NA,NA,TGTGCCAGCAGCTTGGGCGGCGTGGGGAACACTGAAGCTTTCTTT,CASSLGGVGNTEAFF
TRBJ1-1,TRBV29-1,NA,NA,TGCAGCGTTGTGAGGGACACTGAAGCTTTCTTT,CSVVRDTEAFF
TRBJ2-1,TRBV7-9,NA,NA,TGTGCCAGCAGCTCCGGTTGGTGGAGGGGGCTCTACAATGAGCAGTTCTTC,CASSSGWWRGLYNEQFF
TRBJ1-2,TRBV27,many,TRBD1,TGTGCCAGCAGTTTACTTCGGGACAGCAGCCTCTATGGCTACACCTTC,CASSLLRDSSLYGYTF
TRBJ2-5,TRBV5-1,NA,TRBD2,TGCGCCAGCGGGACCGGTGGGCTAGCGGTGGGAGAGACCCAGTACTTC,CASGTGGLAVGETQYF
TRBJ2-1,TRBV4-2,once,TRBD2,TGTGCCAGCTCCGGTACTAGCGGGGCCAACAATGAGCAGTTCTTC,CASSGTSGANNEQFF
TRBJ2-7,TRBV19,NA,TRBD2,TGTGCCAGTAGTCCCTGGCGGACTAGCGGTTTGCACGAGCAGTACTTC,CASSPWRTSGLHEQYF
TRBJ2-5,TRBV6-8,NA,NA,TGTGCCAGCAGCCAGGGCAGGGGTTTCGGGTGTAGGACTGAGACCCAGTACTTC,CASSQGRGFGCRTETQYF
TRBJ2-3,TRBV10-2,NA,NA,TGCGCCAGCGGAAGGGGAGATACGCAGTATTTT,CASGRGDTQYF
TRBJ2-7,TRBV11-2,NA,NA,TGTGCCAGCAGCTTAGTCGGGGGATACGAGCAGTACTTC,CASSLVGGYEQYF
TRBJ1-2,TRBV5-1,NA,NA,TGCGCCAGCAGCTTGGGTTCTGGCGGGTATTCCTATGGCTACACCTTC,CASSLGSGGYSYGYTF
TRBJ1-1,TRBV9,once,NA,TGTGCCAGCAGCGTACAGGGTCCGAACACTGAAGCTTTCTTT,CASSVQGPNTEAFF
TRBJ2-2,TRBV6-4,NA,TRBD2,TGTGCCAGCAGTGAGCCGAGCGGGGGGGACACCGGGGAGCTGTTTTTT,CASSEPSGGDTGELFF
TRBJ2-3,TRBV10-2,NA,TRBD1,TGCGCCAGCAGAGGACAGGTCCCATTCACAGATACGCAGTATTTT,CASRGQVPFTDTQYF
TRBJ2-7,TRBV5-1,few,TRBD1,TGCGCCAGCAGTTCCCGGAGACAGGGAAGGAGCGAGCAGTACTTC,CASSSRRQGRSEQYF
TRBJ1-5,TRBV7-9,NA,NA,TGTGCCAGCAGCTTGGGAGGCGGTTATAGCAATCAGCCCCAGCATTTT,CASSLGGGYSNQPQHF
TRBJ2-2,TRBV18,NA,TRBD1,TGTGCCAGCTCAGAAAGGACAGGGGGCGACACCGGGGAGCTGTTTTTT,CASSERTGGDTGELFF
TRBJ2-7,TRBV19,few,TRBD1,TGTGCCAGTAGTTCCCGGGACAGCCCCTACGGGCAGTACTTC,CASSSRDSPYGQYF
TRBJ2-7,TRBV7-9,NA,NA,TGTGCCAGCAGTCGAGAGGGAGGACACAACTACGAGCAGTACTTC,CASSREGGHNYEQYF